Following are 18 T cell receptor beta chains from one sample sequenced in a study of cytomegalovirus exposure and HLA in healthy donors. In the PCR, 60 Vbeta and 13 Jbeta primers were used. This table comes from immunoSEQ multiplex PCR, and its TCRdb copy is limited to in-frame clones, with some not included. Among some 110,000 clones listed, about three quarters were seen once. Sequenced: PBMCs. These receptors all come from a woman in her twenties or thirties in good health and CMV-seronegative.

This sequence joins TRBV15 and TRBJ2-3; possibly TRBD1 for D (6 bases). The V end lost 0 bases, the J end lost 9 bases, and 16 bases lay between the germline ends. The CDR3 loop spans 15 amino acids. Germline assignment: CDR1 LNHNV and CDR2 YYDKDF (reference sequence). CDR3 amino acids: CATSRDQGPDSTQYF. The CDR3 DNA reads TGTGCCACCAGCAGAGACCAGGGGCCCGATTCGACGCAGTATTTT. Full variable domain (rest looked up from reference TRBV15 and TRBJ2-3): DAMVIQNPRYQVTQFGKPVTLSCSQTLNHNVMYWYQQKSSQAPKLLFHYYDKDFNNEADTPDNFQSRRPNTSFCFLDIRSPGLGDTAMYLCATSRDQGPDSTQYFGPGTRLTVL.

This clone is a singleton in its sample. The chain uses TRBV19 and TRBJ2-7; 8 nucleotides match TRBD1. This CDR3 has 14 residues. Trimming removed 9 bases from V and 1 base from J; junction bases left unmatched: 8. Germline V gene data show CDR1 as LNHDA and CDR2 as SQIVND (reference sequence). The CDR3 spells CASRQGQGSYEQYF. CDR3 DNA sequence: TGTGCCAGCCGACAGGGGCAGGGGTCCTACGAGCAGTACTTC. Full variable domain (missing parts from reference TRBV19 and TRBJ2-7): DGGITQSPKYLFRKEGQNVTLSCEQNLNHDAMYWYRQDPGQGLRLIYYSQIVNDFQKGDIAEGYSVSREKKESFPLTVTSAQKNPTAFYLCASRQGQGSYEQYFGPGTRLTVT.

This rearrangement joins TRBV5-1 to TRBJ2-7; TRBD1 might be the D (5 bases). V was shortened by 2 bases and J by 3 bases, with 18 bases between the two germline ends. From germline, CDR1 is SGHRS and CDR2 YFSETQ. The CDR3 is 16 amino acids. The CDR3: CASSLSPQDNHYEQYF. The CDR3 DNA sequence: TGCGCCAGCAGCTTATCCCCACAGGATAACCACTACGAGCAGTACTTC.

This chain links TRBV7-9 with TRBJ1-2; D not resolved. This CDR3 comprises 15 residues. The germline CDR1 and CDR2 sequences are SEHNR and FQNEAQ (reference sequence). The V end was cut by 0 bases, the J end by 0 bases, with 8 bases between. The CDR3 loop reads CASSLATDTNYGYTF. The CDR3 coding sequence is TGTGCCAGCAGCTTAGCAACAGATACTAACTATGGCTACACCTTC.

The chain carries TRBV29-1 and TRBJ2-7, with D unclear. The CDR3 consists of 14 residues. Trimming took 2 bases from V and 2 from J, leaving 13 bases between them. Germline loops: CDR1 SQVTM, CDR2 ANQGSEA. CDR3 DNA: TGCAGCGTTGAAATTCCTACCTCCACCTACGAGCAGTACTTC. The encoded protein is CSVEIPTSTYEQYF.

The J gene is TRBJ2-7, the V gene TRBV6-4; TRBD1 matches at 10 bases. The trim removed 9 bases at V and 4 bases at J, leaving 6 bases unmatched. There are 13 residues in the CDR3. The germline V gene has CDR1 MRHNA and CDR2 SNTAGT. CDR3 sequence reads: CASSRDRGYEQYF. The CDR3 DNA follows: TGTGCCAGTTCCCGGGACAGGGGTTACGAGCAGTACTTC.

The gene calls are TRBV4-2 and TRBJ2-2; the match to TRBD1 covers 8 bases. Looked up from germline, CDR1 is LGHNA and CDR2 is YNFKEQ. Trimming took 3 bases from V and 0 from J; bases not matched to a gene: 0. The CDR3 runs to 15 residues. The CDR3 coding sequence is TGTGCCAGCAGCCAGGGACAGGCGAACACCGGGGAGCTGTTTTTT. Translation gives CASSQGQANTGELFF.

The V gene is TRBV27, the J gene TRBJ2-1; TRBD1 aligns across 8 bases. In germline, CDR1 is MNHEY, CDR2 SMNVEV (reference sequence). The CDR3 sequence is 14 residues long. V lost 4 bases and J lost 6; bases outside the gene matches: 5. CDR3 sequence (DNA): TGTGCCAGCAGTTGGACAGGGTCGACCAATGAGCAGTTCTTC. Amino acids: CASSWTGSTNEQFF.

The V gene is TRBV4-2, the J gene TRBJ2-1; 9 bases are a match to TRBD2. The V and J ends lost 0 bases and 8 bases, in that order; junction bases with no gene match: 8. Germline V gene sequence: CDR1 LGHNA, CDR2 YNFKEQ. The CDR3 spans 16 residues. CDR3 residues: CASSQDLGGGAYEQFF. DNA for the CDR3: TGTGCCAGCAGCCAAGATCTGGGCGGGGGGGCGTATGAGCAGTTCTTC.

This clone was observed a single time. The chain has TRBV7-6 and TRBJ2-2; maybe TRBD1 (6 bases). The CDR3 length is 16 residues. The V gene lost 1 base and the J gene lost 2 bases, with 11 bases spanning the gap. Germline CDR1 SGHVS, CDR2 FNYEAQ. The CDR3 DNA reads as TGTGCCAGCAGCTTAGAAGGGGGAGCCAACACCGGGGAGCTGTTTTTT. Translating gives CASSLEGGANTGELFF.

The count of this clone is one. The CDR3 bases are TGCGCCAGCAGCCCCTCGGGACTTAACACCGGGGAGCTGTTTTTT. Translated: CASSPSGLNTGELFF. The chain employs TRBV5-1 and TRBJ2-2; weak D call: TRBD2 (6 bases). V was trimmed by 4 bases and J by 2 bases, leaving 12 bases between them. Germline assignment: CDR1 SGHRS and CDR2 YFSETQ. CDR3 length: 15 amino acids.

The chain carries TRBV9 and TRBJ2-7, with D tentatively TRBD1 (7 bases). Germline V gene sequence: CDR1 SGDLS, CDR2 YYNGEE. V gave up 0 bases and J gave up 3 bases, with 13 bases separating them. The CDR3 length is 15 residues. CDR3 amino acids: CASSVAAGGHYEQYF. The DNA for the CDR3 is TGTGCCAGCAGCGTAGCGGCAGGGGGGCACTACGAGCAGTACTTC.

This chain uses TRBV4-1 with TRBJ2-7; TRBD2 agrees at 9 bases. The CDR3 is made up of 16 amino acids. With V trimmed by 4 bases and J by 1 base, 8 bases remained unmatched. Per the germline V gene, CDR1 is MGHRA and CDR2 is YSYEKL. CDR3: CASSRLAGALSYEQYF. In DNA, the CDR3 is TGCGCCAGCAGCCGGTTAGCGGGGGCGTTATCCTACGAGCAGTACTTC.

The chain carries TRBV4-1 and TRBJ1-2; 9 bases agree with TRBD1. The CDR3 sequence is 14 residues long. Germline V CDR1 and CDR2: MGHRA, YSYEKL. Unmatched junction bases numbered 4, after V lost 6 bases and J lost 2 bases. The CDR3 region has the DNA TGCGCCAGCAGGAAACAGGGGGCGAACTATGGCTACACCTTC. This codes for CASRKQGANYGYTF.

This clone was seen only once. CDR3 sequence (DNA): TGTGCCAGCAGTCCGGGACAGATCTCAAATCAGCCCCAGCATTTT. It codes for CASSPGQISNQPQHF. The chain couples TRBV27 to TRBJ1-5; 7 positions agree with TRBD1. Losses at the gene ends were 5 bases for V and 4 bases for J; bases not matched to a gene: 8. Germline V gene lookup returns CDR1 MNHEY and CDR2 SMNVEV (reference sequence). This CDR3 region has 15 residues.

The chain is built from TRBV19 and TRBJ1-5, with D maybe TRBD1 (6 bases). Trimming pared 7 bases from V and 7 bases from J, leaving 17 bases between. CDR3 length: 14 residues. Germline-derived CDR1 and CDR2 are LNHDA and SQIVND (reference sequence). CDR3 sequence reads: CASTPPGTSQPQHF. CDR3 in DNA: TGTGCCAGTACCCCTCCCGGGACATCACAGCCCCAGCATTTT. Filled out from reference TRBV19 and TRBJ1-5, the complete variable domain reads DGGITQSPKYLFRKEGQNVTLSCEQNLNHDAMYWYRQDPGQGLRLIYYSQIVNDFQKGDIAEGYSVSREKKESFPLTVTSAQKNPTAFYLCASTPPGTSQPQHFGDGTRLSIL.

To note about this clone: This CDR3 is also generated by other DNA sequences in the sample. The gene calls are TRBV5-1 and TRBJ2-3; possible D gene TRBD2, 5 bases. V was trimmed by 0 bases and J by 3 bases, leaving 11 bases between them. The CDR3 is made up of 15 amino acids. Germline assignment: CDR1 SGHRS and CDR2 YFSETQ. CDR3 in amino acids: CASSLVVTGTDTQYF. The CDR3 DNA follows: TGCGCCAGCAGCTTGGTTGTGACGGGGACAGATACGCAGTATTTT.

The V gene is TRBV5-1, the J gene TRBJ2-3; a weak D match, TRBD2 (5 bases). The CDR3 loop spans 15 amino acids. V lost 5 bases to trimming and J lost 0 bases, with 13 bases between them. CDR1 and CDR2 (germline): SGHRS, YFSETQ. This chain's CDR3 is CASSFSSDSTDTQYF. The CDR3 coding sequence is TGCGCCAGCAGTTTTAGTAGCGATAGCACAGATACGCAGTATTTT.